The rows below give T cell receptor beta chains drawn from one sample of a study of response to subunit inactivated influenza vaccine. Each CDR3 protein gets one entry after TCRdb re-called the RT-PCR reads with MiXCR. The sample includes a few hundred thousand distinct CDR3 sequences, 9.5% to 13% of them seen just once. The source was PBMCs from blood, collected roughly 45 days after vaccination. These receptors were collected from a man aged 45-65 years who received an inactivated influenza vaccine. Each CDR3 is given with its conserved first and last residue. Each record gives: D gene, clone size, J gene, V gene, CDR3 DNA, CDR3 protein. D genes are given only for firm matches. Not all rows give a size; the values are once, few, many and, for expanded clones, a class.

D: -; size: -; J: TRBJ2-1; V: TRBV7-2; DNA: TGTGCCAGCAGCTTAGCGACTACCATCGGCGACAATGAGCAGTTCTTC; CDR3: CASSLATTIGDNEQFF
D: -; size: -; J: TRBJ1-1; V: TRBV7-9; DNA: TGTGCCAGCAGCATCACCCTTGGGGGTACTGAAGCTTTCTTT; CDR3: CASSITLGGTEAFF
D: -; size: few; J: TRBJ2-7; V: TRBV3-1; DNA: TGTGCCAGCAGCCAACAACGGGGAACAACCTACGAGCAGTACTTC; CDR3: CASSQQRGTTYEQYF
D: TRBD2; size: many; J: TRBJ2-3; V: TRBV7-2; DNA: TGTGCCAGCAGCCCGAGCGGGACCAACACAGATACGCAGTATTTT; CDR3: CASSPSGTNTDTQYF
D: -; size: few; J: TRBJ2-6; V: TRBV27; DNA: TGTGCCAGCAGTTCACGGACAGCCCGAAGCTCTGGGGCCAACGTCCTGACTTTC; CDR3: CASSSRTARSSGANVLTF
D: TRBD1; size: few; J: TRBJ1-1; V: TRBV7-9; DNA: TGTGCCAGCAGCCCTCGACTTTCAGGGGGGAAGAACACTGAAGCTTTCTTT; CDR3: CASSPRLSGGKNTEAFF
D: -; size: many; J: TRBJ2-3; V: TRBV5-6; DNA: TGTGCCAGCAGCTTAAGAGGGGACGATACGCAGTATTTT; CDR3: CASSLRGDDTQYF
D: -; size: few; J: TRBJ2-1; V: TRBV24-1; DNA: TGTGCCACCAGTGACACCGGACACGGGGCGTACAATGAGCAGTTCTTC; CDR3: CATSDTGHGAYNEQFF
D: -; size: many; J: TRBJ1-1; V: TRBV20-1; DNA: TGCAGTGCTAGGGCGGGGGCGGACACTGAAGCTTTCTTT; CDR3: CSARAGADTEAFF
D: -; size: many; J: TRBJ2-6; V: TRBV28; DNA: TGTGCCAGCAGTTTTCGGTTTGGGGCCAACGTCCTGACTTTC; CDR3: CASSFRFGANVLTF
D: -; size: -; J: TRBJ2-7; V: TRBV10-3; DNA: TGTGCCATCAGTAAGCATCCCTACGAGCAGTACTTC; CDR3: CAISKHPYEQYF
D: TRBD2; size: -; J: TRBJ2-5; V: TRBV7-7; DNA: TGTGCTAGCAGCCCCTTAGCGGGGAAACTCCAAGAGACCCAGTACTTC; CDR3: CASSPLAGKLQETQYF
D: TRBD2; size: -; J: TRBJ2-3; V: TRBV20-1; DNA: TGCAGTGCTAGGGGACTAGCGGGGGCAACAGATACGCAGTATTTT; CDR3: CSARGLAGATDTQYF
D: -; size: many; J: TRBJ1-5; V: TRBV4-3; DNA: TGCGCCAGCAGCCAAGAATCCGGGAATCAGCCCCAGCATTTT; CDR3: CASSQESGNQPQHF
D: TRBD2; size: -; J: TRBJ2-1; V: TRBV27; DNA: TGTGCCAGCAATTCTATTGGAGCGGGATACAATCAGCAGTTCTTC; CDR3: CASNSIGAGYNQQFF
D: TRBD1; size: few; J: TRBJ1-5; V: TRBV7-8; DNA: TGTGCCAGCAGCTTGCAACCGGGACAGAGCAATCAGCCCCAGCATTTT; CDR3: CASSLQPGQSNQPQHF
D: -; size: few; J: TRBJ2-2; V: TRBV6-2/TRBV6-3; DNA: TGTGCCAGCAGTTTGGCCGGGGAGAGCGGGGAGCTGTTTTTT; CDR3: CASSLAGESGELFF
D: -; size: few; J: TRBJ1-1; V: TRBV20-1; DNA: TGCAGTGTTATAGAGGGATTGAACACTGAAGCTTTCTTT; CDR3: CSVIEGLNTEAFF
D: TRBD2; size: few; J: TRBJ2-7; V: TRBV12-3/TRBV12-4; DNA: TGTGCCAGCAGGGGACTAGCGGGGGGTGGGTCCTACGAGCAGTACTTC; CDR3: CASRGLAGGGSYEQYF
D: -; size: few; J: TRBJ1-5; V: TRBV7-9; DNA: TGTGCCAGCAGCATGAGCCGTGGGGGCAATCAGCCCCAGCATTTT; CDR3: CASSMSRGGNQPQHF
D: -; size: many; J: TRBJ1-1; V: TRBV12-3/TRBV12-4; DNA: TGTGCCAGCAGTCCGGGACGTAAGAACACTGAAGCTTTCTTT; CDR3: CASSPGRKNTEAFF
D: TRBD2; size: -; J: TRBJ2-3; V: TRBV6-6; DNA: TGTGCCAGCCGGGGGGGCCGGGCAGATACGCAGTATTTT; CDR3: CASRGGRADTQYF
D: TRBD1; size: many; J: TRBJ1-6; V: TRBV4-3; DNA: TGCGCCAGCAGCCAAGATAGGAGACAGGGGGTGCCGAGAGGGAGCTCCTATAATTCACCCCTCCACTTT; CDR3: CASSQDRRQGVPRGSSYNSPLHF